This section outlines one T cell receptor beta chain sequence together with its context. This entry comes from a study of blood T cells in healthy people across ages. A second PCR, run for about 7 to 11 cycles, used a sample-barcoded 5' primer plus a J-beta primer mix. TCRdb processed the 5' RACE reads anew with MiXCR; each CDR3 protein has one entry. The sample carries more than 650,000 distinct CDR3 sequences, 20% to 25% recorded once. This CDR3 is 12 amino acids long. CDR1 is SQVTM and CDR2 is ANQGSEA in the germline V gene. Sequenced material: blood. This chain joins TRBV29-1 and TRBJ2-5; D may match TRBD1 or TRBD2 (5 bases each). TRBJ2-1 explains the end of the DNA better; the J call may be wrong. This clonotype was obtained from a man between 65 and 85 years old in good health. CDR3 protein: CSVDRGSNEQFF. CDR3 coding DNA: TGCAGCGTTGATCGGGGCTCCAATGAGCAGTTCTTC.